A selection of T cell receptor beta chains follows, all from one sample in a study of cytomegalovirus exposure and HLA in healthy donors. Generated by immunoSEQ multiplex PCR, the TCRdb table keeps only in-frame clones and is missing some. The sample comprises some 120,000 clones, more than 75% of which are singletons, and around 14% rests with the top ten. Sequenced material: PBMCs. These receptor sequences come from an older woman in good health and CMV-seropositive. Each CDR3 is given with its conserved first and last residue. Each record gives: D gene, V gene, clone size, J gene, CDR3 DNA, CDR3 protein. D genes are given only for firm matches. Not every row has a clone size; where given, it reads once, few, many or a size class.

D: TRBD1; V: TRBV6-5; size: .; J: TRBJ1-1; DNA: TGTGCCAGCAGTTTGACAGGGGAGAGCGAAGCTTTCTTT; CDR3: CASSLTGESEAFF
D: .; V: TRBV4-1; size: .; J: TRBJ1-4; DNA: TGCGCCAGCAGCCAAACCTCGGGAGCAGGAAATGAAAAACTGTTTTTT; CDR3: CASSQTSGAGNEKLFF
D: TRBD1; V: TRBV5-1; size: .; J: TRBJ2-1; DNA: TGCGCCAGCAGCATGACAGGGGCGCACAATGAGCAGTTCTTC; CDR3: CASSMTGAHNEQFF
D: TRBD1; V: TRBV5-6; size: .; J: TRBJ1-2; DNA: TGTGCCAGCAGCCCTGGACAGGGAGTTTACTATGGCTACACCTTC; CDR3: CASSPGQGVYYGYTF
D: .; V: TRBV28; size: .; J: TRBJ1-6; DNA: TGTGCCAGCAGTTCCCCGAGTTCACCCCTCCACTTT; CDR3: CASSSPSSPLHF
D: .; V: TRBV5-1; size: .; J: TRBJ1-2; DNA: TGCGCCAGCAGCTTGGTGTCCCTAACTACAGGGACCGGCTACGGCTACACCTTC; CDR3: CASSLVSLTTGTGYGYTF
D: .; V: TRBV10-3; size: few; J: TRBJ1-5; DNA: TGTGCCACACAAGACAGCTATAGCAATCAGCCCCAGCATTTT; CDR3: CATQDSYSNQPQHF
D: .; V: TRBV5-4; size: .; J: TRBJ2-7; DNA: TGTGCCAGCAGCCAAGGATTAGCGGACTCCTACGAGCAGTACTTC; CDR3: CASSQGLADSYEQYF
D: .; V: TRBV5-1; size: .; J: TRBJ1-2; DNA: TGCGCCAGCAGCTTGGCCCGTCAAGGGGATGGCTACACCTTC; CDR3: CASSLARQGDGYTF
D: .; V: TRBV19; size: .; J: TRBJ1-3; DNA: TGTGCCAGTTCCCGGTCCGGAAACACCATATATTTT; CDR3: CASSRSGNTIYF
D: TRBD1; V: TRBV4-1; size: few; J: TRBJ1-1; DNA: TGCGCCAGCAGCCCCGGACAGGGGGCTTTAAACACTGAAGCTTTCTTT; CDR3: CASSPGQGALNTEAFF
D: .; V: TRBV6-4; size: .; J: TRBJ2-4; DNA: TGTGCCAGCAGTGAAAGGCACGGCGCGGGTCAAAACATTCAGTACTTC; CDR3: CASSERHGAGQNIQYF
D: TRBD1; V: TRBV5-8; size: .; J: TRBJ2-7; DNA: TGTGCCAGCAGCTTGCTGACAGGGGGGGTCTACGAGCAGTACTTC; CDR3: CASSLLTGGVYEQYF
D: TRBD2; V: TRBV11-3; size: .; J: TRBJ2-1; DNA: TGTGCCAGCAGCTTAAATCTAGCGGGAGGGAACAATGAGCAGTTCTTC; CDR3: CASSLNLAGGNNEQFF
D: .; V: TRBV9; size: .; J: TRBJ2-7; DNA: TGTGCCAGCAGCGTAGCCGCTCAGACCTACGAGCAGTACTTC; CDR3: CASSVAAQTYEQYF
D: TRBD1; V: TRBV7-9; size: .; J: TRBJ1-5; DNA: TGTGCCAGCAGCTTAGAGCAACAGGGGACCTGGAATCAGCCCCAGCATTTT; CDR3: CASSLEQQGTWNQPQHF
D: .; V: TRBV7-2; size: .; J: TRBJ2-1; DNA: TGTGCCAGCAGCCCACAGGGTTACAATGAGCAGTTCTTC; CDR3: CASSPQGYNEQFF
D: .; V: TRBV6-1; size: .; J: TRBJ2-1; DNA: TGTGCCAGCAGTCGAGCTTTCTCCTACAATGAGCAGTTCTTC; CDR3: CASSRAFSYNEQFF
D: TRBD1; V: TRBV5-1; size: .; J: TRBJ2-3; DNA: TGCGCCAGCAGTCCGCTTACAGGGGGCTTAGCAGATACGCAGTATTTT; CDR3: CASSPLTGGLADTQYF
D: .; V: TRBV5-1; size: .; J: TRBJ2-7; DNA: TGCGCCAGCAGCTTGGCCCAGGACTCCGAGCAGTACTTC; CDR3: CASSLAQDSEQYF
D: .; V: TRBV5-6; size: few; J: TRBJ2-6; DNA: TGTGCCAGCAGTCCCGGACAGTCTGGGGCCAACGTCCTGACTTTC; CDR3: CASSPGQSGANVLTF
D: .; V: TRBV28; size: .; J: TRBJ2-3; DNA: TGTGCCAGCACCCCCCCCAGTCGGGGAACAGATACGCAGTATTTT; CDR3: CASTPPSRGTDTQYF
D: .; V: TRBV18; size: .; J: TRBJ2-5; DNA: TGTGCCAGCTCACCACCCAGTCAGCTTGGGCCCCAGTACTTC; CDR3: CASSPPSQLGPQYF
D: .; V: TRBV5-6; size: .; J: TRBJ1-1; DNA: TGTGCCAGCAGCTCCCGGACACTTCACACTGAAGCTTTCTTT; CDR3: CASSSRTLHTEAFF
D: TRBD1; V: TRBV29-1; size: .; J: TRBJ1-4; DNA: TGCAGCGTTACCCGGGACAGGGCTAATGAAAAACTGTTTTTT; CDR3: CSVTRDRANEKLFF
D: TRBD2; V: TRBV7-8; size: .; J: TRBJ2-2; DNA: TGTGCCAGCACCGAAGTGGCGGGAGCCGGGGAGCTGTTTTTT; CDR3: CASTEVAGAGELFF
D: TRBD1; V: TRBV6-6; size: .; J: TRBJ1-5; DNA: TGTGCCAGCAGTGGCGACAGGGGTAGCAATCAGCCCCAGCATTTT; CDR3: CASSGDRGSNQPQHF
D: TRBD1; V: TRBV19; size: .; J: TRBJ2-5; DNA: TGTGCCAGTAGTATTGGGACAGTCTTCCAAGAGACCCAGTACTTC; CDR3: CASSIGTVFQETQYF
D: TRBD2; V: TRBV9; size: .; J: TRBJ2-4; DNA: TGTGCCAGCAGCGTAGCTACTAGCGGAAACATTCAGTACTTC; CDR3: CASSVATSGNIQYF
D: TRBD1; V: TRBV19; size: .; J: TRBJ2-7; DNA: TGTGCCAGTAGTACCTTACCCGGGACAGTTATGTACGAGCAGTACTTC; CDR3: CASSTLPGTVMYEQYF
D: .; V: TRBV6-5; size: .; J: TRBJ2-7; DNA: TGTGCCAGCAGTAAAGACAGTCAACAGTACTTC; CDR3: CASSKDSQQYF
D: .; V: TRBV5-8; size: few; J: TRBJ1-5; DNA: TGTGCCAGCAGCTTGGTCCGGGAGCTCAATCAGCCCCAGCATTTT; CDR3: CASSLVRELNQPQHF
D: .; V: TRBV9; size: .; J: TRBJ2-1; DNA: TGTGCCAGCAGCGTAGCGGACGGGAGTTACTTCAATGAGCAGTTCTTC; CDR3: CASSVADGSYFNEQFF
D: .; V: TRBV5-8; size: .; J: TRBJ1-5; DNA: TGTGCCAGCAGCTTGGAGGGGTATAGCAATCAGCCCCAGCATTTT; CDR3: CASSLEGYSNQPQHF
D: .; V: TRBV10-3; size: .; J: TRBJ1-2; DNA: TGTGCCATCAGTGACGGAGGAGGAGGCTACACCTTC; CDR3: CAISDGGGGYTF
D: .; V: TRBV7-6; size: .; J: TRBJ1-6; DNA: TGTGCCAGCAGCCTACTTTATAATTCACCCCTCCACTTT; CDR3: CASSLLYNSPLHF
D: .; V: TRBV5-1; size: .; J: TRBJ2-7; DNA: TGCGCCAGCAGCTCGGGGGACTCCTACGAGCAGTACTTC; CDR3: CASSSGDSYEQYF
D: TRBD1; V: TRBV19; size: .; J: TRBJ2-7; DNA: TGTGCCAGTAGTATGGGGGACAGGCGATACGAGCAGTACTTC; CDR3: CASSMGDRRYEQYF
D: TRBD1; V: TRBV9; size: few; J: TRBJ2-5; DNA: TGTGCCAGCAGCGTAGGGACAGGGGCTAGCTTTGAGACCCAGTACTTC; CDR3: CASSVGTGASFETQYF
D: .; V: TRBV19; size: .; J: TRBJ1-5; DNA: TGTGCCAGTAGTAATGGCGGGTACAGCAATCAGCCCCAGCATTTT; CDR3: CASSNGGYSNQPQHF